These 13 T cell receptor beta chains were sequenced from one sample in a study of blood T cell repertoires in COVID-19. The method was immunoSEQ multiplex PCR; TCRdb's version includes in-frame clones alone and lacks a portion of them. The data contain some 400,000 clones, around 87% of them singletons. The sample comprised PBMCs or T cells enriched from blood (not recorded which). The receptors come from a man aged 25-40 years who had recovered from COVID-19.

This sequence joins TRBV5-1 and TRBJ2-5; TRBD2 is a possible D gene (5 bases). Trimming pared 4 bases from V and 0 bases from J, leaving 7 bases between. CDR1 is SGHRS and CDR2 is YFSETQ in the germline V gene. This CDR3 has 13 amino acids. As DNA, the CDR3 is TGCGCCAGCAGCCCCGGGAACCAAGAGACCCAGTACTTC. Translation: CASSPGNQETQYF. Variable domain in full (rest from reference TRBV5-1 and TRBJ2-5): KAGVTQTPRYLIKTRGQQVTLSCSPISGHRSVSWYQQTPGQGLQFLFEYFSETQRNKGNFPGRFSGRQFSNSRSEMNVSTLELGDSALYLCASSPGNQETQYFGPGTRLLVL.

This clone occurred a few times. The rearrangement uses TRBV18 and TRBJ1-4; weak D call: TRBD1 (5 bases). The CDR3 spans 13 residues. V lost 4 bases to trimming and J lost 8 bases, with 11 bases between them. Germline CDR1 and CDR2: KGHSH and LQKENI. CDR3 in DNA: TGTGCCAGCTCACTGGGAAACAGGGAAAAACTGTTTTTT. Translated: CASSLGNREKLFF.

The chain is built from TRBV10-3 and TRBJ1-1; D remains ambiguous. Germline assignment: CDR1 ENHRY and CDR2 SYGVKD. Trimming stripped 0 bases from V and 6 bases from J, with 8 bases between. The CDR3 sequence is 13 residues long. The CDR3 protein is CAISESGSAEAFF. The CDR3, as DNA: TGTGCCATCAGTGAGTCCGGAAGCGCTGAAGCTTTCTTT.

This chain links TRBV12-3 or TRBV12-4 with TRBJ2-1, with D possibly being TRBD2 (5 bases). The CDR3 has 13 residues. With 5 bases removed from V and 7 bases from J, the gap between germline ends came to 12 bases. This chain's CDR3 is CASSPYGINEQFF. As DNA, the CDR3 is TGTGCCAGCAGTCCCTACGGGATTAATGAGCAGTTCTTC.

The genes are TRBV12-3 or TRBV12-4 and TRBJ2-7; 8 nucleotides line up with TRBD2. The CDR3 length is 13 residues. The V gene end was trimmed by 6 bases and the J gene end by 6 bases; junction bases not matched to a gene: 7. The CDR3 reads CASSPGLAVEQYF. The CDR3 region has the DNA TGTGCCAGCAGCCCAGGACTAGCCGTCGAGCAGTACTTC.

The table lists this clone with a count of one. The chain recombines TRBV2 with TRBJ1-2; 7 bases are shared with TRBD1. After removal of 8 bases from V and 3 bases from J, the junction contained 6 bases not matched to a gene. This CDR3 spans 13 amino acids. Per germline, CDR1 SNHLY and CDR2 FYNNEI. The DNA for the CDR3 is TGTGCCAGCCCGGGACAGACAGACTATGGCTACACCTTC. Translation gives CASPGQTDYGYTF. The whole variable domain, remainder taken from reference TRBV2 and TRBJ1-2, is EPEVTQTPSHQVTQMGQEVILRCVPISNHLYFYWYRQILGQKVEFLVSFYNNEISEKSEIFDDQFSVERPDGSNFTLKIRSTKLEDSAMYFCASPGQTDYGYTFGSGTRLTVV.

This chain joins TRBV12-3 or TRBV12-4 and TRBJ1-5, with D perhaps TRBD1 (5 bases). The CDR3 sequence is 13 residues long. V was trimmed by 8 bases and J by 6 bases, leaving 14 bases between them. In DNA, the CDR3 is TGTGCCAGCGACGAAGGGAGGGGTCAGCCCCAGCATTTT. Protein sequence: CASDEGRGQPQHF.

The rearrangement joins TRBV6-5 to TRBJ2-1; D is perhaps TRBD1 (5 bases). Trimming shortened V by 0 bases and J by 5 bases, and 14 bases separated the two germline ends. Germline V gene sequence: CDR1 MNHEY, CDR2 SVGAGI. The length of the CDR3 is 16 residues. This CDR3 is CASSYSGPGNNNEQFF. The CDR3 DNA is TGTGCCAGCAGTTACTCGGGGCCAGGGAATAACAATGAGCAGTTCTTC.

The chain couples TRBV10-3 to TRBJ2-5, with a tentative D call TRBD1 (5 bases). Germline CDR1 reads ENHRY; CDR2 reads SYGVKD. CDR3 length equals 13 residues. Trimming took 4 bases from V and 4 from J, leaving 10 bases between them. CDR3 sequence (DNA): TGTGCCATCAGTGTCCAGGGTGGAGAGACCCAGTACTTC. Amino acids: CAISVQGGETQYF.

CDR3 sequence (DNA): TGTGCCATCAGTGAGTCGCAGGGACAGAAGAACTATGGCTACACCTTC. It codes for CAISESQGQKNYGYTF. The chain recombines TRBV10-3 with TRBJ1-2; 7 nucleotides line up with TRBD1. Germline CDR1 ENHRY, CDR2 SYGVKD. Losses at the gene ends were 0 bases for V and 2 bases for J; bases not matched to a gene: 6. This CDR3 has 16 amino acids.

This clone was seen a handful of times. The chain uses TRBV21-1 and TRBJ1-2. TRBV21-1 counts as a pseudogene. The CDR3 covers 14 residues. Here the CDR3 reads CASSKELENYGYTF. As DNA, the CDR3 is TGTGCCAGCAGCAAAGAGCTAGAGAACTATGGCTACACCTTC.

V gene TRBV30 combines with J gene TRBJ1-1; TRBD1 matches 9 bases. V lost 3 bases to trimming and J lost 4 bases; unmatched junction nucleotides: 3. The CDR3 extends over 13 amino acids. Germline V gene lookup returns CDR1 GTSNPN and CDR2 SVGIG (reference sequence). In DNA, the CDR3 is TGTGCCTGGAGCTGGGACAGGGTCACTGAAGCTTTCTTT. It specifies CAWSWDRVTEAFF.

As DNA, the CDR3 is TGCGCCAGCAGCTTGACAGGGGGGACCGGGGAGCTGTTTTTT. Protein product: CASSLTGGTGELFF. The chain has TRBV5-1 and TRBJ2-2; 8 bases match TRBD1. J gave up 5 bases and V 1 base, and 1 base lay outside the gene matches. CDR1 and CDR2 from the germline V gene are SGHRS and YFSETQ. CDR3 size: 14 residues.